A selection of T cell receptor beta chains follows, all from one sample in a study of CD8 T cells in ankylosing spondylitis. A single record per CDR3 protein comes from TCRdb applying MiXCR to the 5' RACE reads. This sample has about 250,000 distinct CDR3 sequences, with approximately 20% found just once. Sequencing was performed on blood, either unsorted or a sorted T cell fraction (not recorded which). Receptor source: a male donor with ankylosing spondylitis or in good health (not recorded which). CDR3s include the opening cysteine and the closing phenylalanine or tryptophan. The D gene is left open where the match is weak. Clone size is not always given. Where it is, it says once, few, many or a class for expanded clones.

v_gene	j_gene	abundance	d_gene	len	CDR3aa	CDR3nt
TRBV5-1	TRBJ2-1	NA	TRBD2	17	CASSWGLAGGDDNEQFF	TGCGCCAGCAGCTGGGGACTAGCGGGAGGGGACGACAATGAGCAGTTCTTC
TRBV2	TRBJ2-7	NA	TRBD2	13	CASTGTTSSEQYF	TGTGCCAGCACGGGGACTACCAGCTCGGAGCAGTACTTC
TRBV11-2	TRBJ2-3	NA	TRBD2	17	CASSPIGLADGGDTQYF	TGTGCCAGCAGCCCTATCGGACTAGCGGACGGTGGGGATACGCAGTATTTT
TRBV7-9	TRBJ2-5	NA	NA	14	CASSSLLRSETQYF	TGTGCCAGCAGCTCTTTACTACGATCAGAGACCCAGTACTTC
TRBV12-3/TRBV12-4	TRBJ2-1	NA	NA	15	CASSSGGPNYNEQFF	TGTGCCAGCAGTTCCGGCGGCCCCAATTACAATGAGCAGTTCTTC
TRBV7-9	TRBJ2-3	few	TRBD1	15	CASSHRDRDYDTQYF	TGTGCCAGCAGCCACCGGGACAGGGACTACGATACGCAGTATTTT
TRBV20-1	TRBJ2-1	many	NA	11	CSASTALTQFF	TGCAGTGCTAGTACAGCCCTAACACAGTTCTTC
TRBV7-2	TRBJ2-7	NA	NA	16	CASSSGWGWTSYEQYF	TGTGCCAGCAGCTCCGGGTGGGGGTGGACCTCCTACGAGCAGTACTTC
TRBV28	TRBJ2-1	once	TRBD1	15	CASRTGQGEYNEQFF	TGTGCCAGCAGAACGGGACAGGGAGAATACAATGAGCAGTTCTTC
TRBV9	TRBJ2-3	few	NA	13	CASSVESPDTQYF	TGTGCCAGCAGCGTAGAAAGTCCAGATACGCAGTATTTT
TRBV9	TRBJ2-3	NA	TRBD2	15	CASSADRLAADTQYF	TGTGCCAGCAGCGCGGACAGACTAGCGGCAGATACGCAGTATTTT
TRBV5-6	TRBJ2-1	NA	TRBD2	16	CASSGLAVNSYNEQFF	TGTGCCAGCAGTGGACTAGCGGTCAACTCCTACAATGAGCAGTTCTTC
TRBV4-3	TRBJ2-1	NA	TRBD2	16	CASSQQAGEGYNEQFF	TGCGCCAGCAGCCAACAAGCGGGAGAGGGCTACAATGAGCAGTTCTTC
TRBV19	TRBJ2-3	many	TRBD1	15	CASSTGTGESDTQYF	TGTGCCAGTAGTACCGGGACAGGGGAGTCAGATACGCAGTATTTT
TRBV7-8	TRBJ2-2	few	NA	16	CASSPRQVPNTGELFF	TGTGCCAGCAGCCCGAGACAGGTACCGAACACCGGGGAGCTGTTTTTT
TRBV29-1	TRBJ2-1	few	TRBD2	15	CSVDRGRAISNEQFF	TGCAGCGTTGACCGAGGGAGGGCCATTTCCAATGAGCAGTTCTTC
TRBV12-3/TRBV12-4	TRBJ2-7	few	NA	15	CASTPVGGSSYEQYF	TGTGCCAGCACCCCGGTGGGAGGAAGCTCCTACGAGCAGTACTTC
TRBV11-2	TRBJ1-1	NA	NA	15	CASSPGQTMNTEAFF	TGTGCCAGCAGCCCAGGACAGACCATGAACACTGAAGCTTTCTTT
TRBV4-1	TRBJ2-3	NA	TRBD2	18	CASSQEYLAGDLTDTQYF	TGCGCCAGCAGCCAAGAATATCTAGCGGGAGACCTCACAGATACGCAGTATTTT
TRBV29-1	TRBJ2-7	many	NA	13	CSVERGEGDEQYF	TGCAGCGTTGAAAGAGGGGAAGGCGACGAGCAGTACTTC
TRBV18	TRBJ2-7	NA	NA	15	CASSPPQGEIYEQYF	TGTGCCAGCTCACCACCTCAGGGAGAAATCTACGAGCAGTACTTC
TRBV12-3/TRBV12-4	TRBJ2-3	many	NA	14	CASSLGPRTDTQYF	TGTGCCAGCAGTTTGGGGCCGAGGACAGATACGCAGTATTTT
TRBV6-1	TRBJ2-1	NA	TRBD2	15	CASTPLAGEYNEQFF	TGTGCCAGCACTCCCCTAGCGGGAGAGTACAATGAGCAGTTCTTC
TRBV20-1	TRBJ2-1	NA	TRBD2	15	CSASGAGGLYNEQFF	TGCAGTGCTAGCGGGGCGGGAGGTCTCTACAATGAGCAGTTCTTC
TRBV7-8	TRBJ2-1	NA	TRBD2	17	CASSGGLAGAMGNEQFF	TGTGCCAGCAGCGGGGGACTAGCGGGAGCCATGGGCAATGAGCAGTTCTTC
TRBV29-1	TRBJ2-5	few	NA	17	CSVEEYSDRTRQETQYF	TGCAGCGTTGAAGAGTACTCGGACAGAACTCGGCAAGAGACCCAGTACTTC
TRBV12-3/TRBV12-4	TRBJ2-5	many	TRBD1	15	CASSSEDRGWETQYF	TGTGCCAGCAGTTCGGAGGACAGGGGGTGGGAGACCCAGTACTTC
TRBV4-2	TRBJ2-7	NA	NA	14	CASSQDRAPYEQYF	TGTGCCAGCAGCCAAGACAGGGCCCCCTACGAGCAGTACTTC
TRBV5-1	TRBJ2-1	NA	TRBD1	17	CASSLAPDRVTIDEQFF	TGCGCCAGCAGCTTGGCCCCCGACAGGGTGACGATCGATGAGCAGTTCTTC
TRBV20-1	TRBJ2-5	NA	TRBD2	15	CSAGTSGRWKETQYF	TGCAGTGCGGGGACTAGCGGGAGGTGGAAGGAGACCCAGTACTTC
TRBV4-3	TRBJ1-1	NA	NA	17	CASSQKPSGSMNTEAFF	TGCGCCAGCAGCCAAAAACCCTCGGGGTCCATGAACACTGAAGCTTTCTTT
TRBV5-1	TRBJ2-7	few	NA	13	CASSPDGPYEQYF	TGCGCCAGCAGCCCGGACGGACCCTACGAGCAGTACTTC
TRBV6-5	TRBJ1-5	NA	NA	16	CASSYGPGDSNQPQHF	TGTGCCAGCAGTTATGGGCCAGGGGACAGCAATCAGCCCCAGCATTTT
TRBV6-2/TRBV6-3	TRBJ2-7	NA	TRBD1	14	CASRPGQAPYEQYF	TGTGCCAGCAGACCAGGACAGGCCCCCTACGAGCAGTACTTC
TRBV9	TRBJ2-1	NA	NA	16	CASSVEGGGPYNEQFF	TGTGCCAGCAGCGTAGAAGGGGGGGGGCCCTACAATGAGCAGTTCTTC
TRBV20-1	TRBJ1-2	NA	NA	11	CSARLIYGYTF	TGCAGTGCTAGGCTCATCTATGGCTACACCTTC
TRBV11-2	TRBJ2-7	NA	NA	15	CASSFNRPGQGEQYF	TGTGCCAGCAGCTTTAACAGGCCCGGGCAGGGCGAGCAGTACTTC
TRBV7-9	TRBJ2-7	NA	TRBD2	16	CASSPVGAGGTYEQYF	TGTGCCAGCAGCCCGGTCGGAGCGGGAGGTACCTACGAGCAGTACTTC
TRBV7-2	TRBJ1-5	few	NA	14	CASSLAPINQPQHF	TGTGCCAGCAGCTTAGCACCGATCAATCAGCCCCAGCATTTT
TRBV25-1	TRBJ2-7	many	NA	13	CASSHFESYEQYF	TGTGCCAGCAGCCACTTTGAAAGCTACGAGCAGTACTTC
TRBV7-9	TRBJ2-3	NA	NA	13	CASSAGSTDTQYF	TGTGCCAGCAGCGCAGGGAGCACAGATACGCAGTATTTT
TRBV29-1	TRBJ2-4	few	TRBD2	17	CSATSGSNFGAKNIQYF	TGCAGCGCTACTAGCGGGAGTAATTTTGGGGCCAAAAACATTCAGTACTTC
TRBV12-3/TRBV12-4	TRBJ2-2	NA	NA	15	CASSLRNPDPGELFF	TGTGCCAGCAGTTTAAGGAACCCGGATCCCGGGGAGCTGTTTTTT
TRBV6-1	TRBJ2-6	NA	NA	15	CASSHEGLGANVLTF	TGTGCCAGCAGCCACGAGGGGCTCGGGGCCAACGTCCTGACTTTC
TRBV15	TRBJ2-1	few	TRBD2	17	CATRMGVPSGRGNEQFF	TGTGCCACCAGAATGGGAGTGCCTAGCGGGAGGGGAAATGAGCAGTTCTTC
TRBV10-3	TRBJ2-1	NA	NA	16	CAISEDPGGPNNEQFF	TGTGCCATCAGTGAGGACCCCGGGGGCCCGAACAATGAGCAGTTCTTC
TRBV6-1	TRBJ1-1	NA	TRBD1	17	CASSQRDRASMNTEAFF	TGTGCCAGCAGCCAGAGGGACAGGGCGTCCATGAACACTGAAGCTTTCTTT